These 18 T cell receptor beta chains share one sample of origin, sequenced in a study of T cell repertoires in cytomegalovirus infection (dated by TCRdb to about 2019). The reads were generated on an Illumina HiSeq 1500. The public reads were reanalyzed by TCRdb: fastp trimming at Q25, MiXCR alignment, in-frame beta chains only. Identical CDR3 protein sequences are pooled into one entry, listed with their most common genes and DNA. This sample gives 100,000 to 150,000 distinct CDR3 sequences in total; 7% to 9.5% of them show up just once. The top ten clones comprise roughly a tenth of the sample. Specimen: PBMCs. These receptor sequences come from a human donor in good health (CMV status not recorded). Some clones in this sample may be carry-over from other donors' samples.

Ten or more counts support this clonotype. The J gene is TRBJ2-1, the V gene TRBV19; TRBD2 agrees at 8 bases. In germline, CDR1 is LNHDA, CDR2 SQIVND (reference sequence). After removal of 6 bases from V and 0 bases from J, the junction contained 7 bases not matched to a gene. The CDR3 has 16 amino acids. CDR3 nucleotide sequence: TGTGCCAGTAGCATTGCGCGGGGGGTCTCCTACAATGAGCAGTTCTTC. Its protein is CASSIARGVSYNEQFF.

This clonotype was seen at least ten times. The gene calls are TRBV7-9 and TRBJ1-2; unclear D gene. The CDR3 spans 11 residues. CDR1 and CDR2 from the germline V gene are SEHNR and FQNEAQ (reference sequence). Trimming cost V 0 bases and J 6 bases, with 2 bases left between them. The CDR3 DNA reads as TGTGCCAGCAGCTTAGCGGATGGCTACACCTTC. This gives the protein CASSLADGYTF.

DNA of the CDR3: TGTGCCAAACCCACGGGACTGCTGAACACTGAAGCTTTCTTT. This gives the protein CAKPTGLLNTEAFF. V is TRBV2 and J is TRBJ1-1, with TRBD1 as a possible D gene (5 bases). Trimming cost V 10 bases and J 0 bases, with 15 bases left between them. Germline V gene lookup returns CDR1 SNHLY and CDR2 FYNNEI. This CDR3 comprises 14 residues.

This clonotype was seen ten or more times. The chain is built from TRBV12-3 or TRBV12-4 and TRBJ2-5; TRBD1 aligns across 8 bases. The CDR3 contains 15 residues. V gave up 6 bases and J gave up 2 bases; unmatched junction bases: 8. The CDR3, as DNA: TGTGCCAGCAGCCCTGACAGGGGTCGGCAAGAGACCCAGTACTTC. Amino acids: CASSPDRGRQETQYF.

Only a few counts were recorded for this clonotype. The chain combines TRBV2 with TRBJ2-6; no clear D gene. The CDR3 is made up of 14 amino acids. CDR1 is SNHLY, CDR2 FYNNEI, per germline. V lost 5 bases and J 0 bases, leaving 5 bases between the germline ends. The CDR3 region has the DNA TGTGCCAGCAGTTCGCACTCTGGGGCCAACGTCCTGACTTTC. Protein sequence: CASSSHSGANVLTF.

This clonotype was observed many times. This chain connects TRBV11-2 to TRBJ1-1; TRBD1 might be the D (6 bases). The V end lost 1 base, the J end lost 5 bases, and 11 bases lay between the germline ends. The CDR3 spans 14 residues. Germline loops: CDR1 SGHAT, CDR2 FQNNGV. The CDR3 nucleotides read TGTGCCAGCAGCTTAGCGGCAGGGGTAACTGAAGCTTTCTTT. Its protein is CASSLAAGVTEAFF.

This clonotype was detected a few times. The chain has TRBV29-1 and TRBJ2-7; 9 positions match TRBD1. The CDR3 contains 13 residues. Germline V gene data show CDR1 as SQVTM and CDR2 as ANQGSEA. Unmatched junction bases numbered 5, after V lost 6 bases and J lost 2 bases. The CDR3 is CSVRQGEAYEQYF. As DNA, the CDR3 is TGCAGCGTGAGACAGGGGGAAGCCTACGAGCAGTACTTC.

This clonotype was detected many times. The rearrangement links TRBV6-1 to TRBJ2-1; 7 nucleotides line up with TRBD1. The V gene's germline CDR1 is MNHNS and CDR2 SASEGT. V lost 6 bases and J lost 0; bases outside the gene matches: 2. This CDR3 is 14 amino acids long. CDR3 sequence: CASRGQSSYNEQFF. The CDR3 region has the DNA TGTGCCAGCAGGGGACAGAGCTCCTACAATGAGCAGTTCTTC.

In this sample, this clonotype turned up many times. The chain carries TRBV5-1 and TRBJ1-1; D gene unclear. The CDR3 is made up of 15 amino acids. V was cut by 1 base and J by 4 bases, with 14 bases left in between. CDR1 is SGHRS, CDR2 YFSETQ, per germline. The CDR3 spells CASSLRASRGTEAFF. The CDR3 DNA reads TGCGCCAGCAGCTTGAGGGCCTCGCGGGGCACTGAAGCTTTCTTT.

This clonotype was picked up many times. This chain joins TRBV11-2 and TRBJ2-2; D might be TRBD2 (5 bases). In germline, CDR1 is SGHAT, CDR2 FQNNGV. V lost 8 bases, J lost 4 bases, and 14 bases lay in between. CDR3 size: 14 residues. CDR3 amino acids: CASARAGPTGELFF. The CDR3 DNA reads as TGTGCCAGCGCCCGGGCGGGCCCCACCGGGGAGCTGTTTTTT.

This clonotype has a handful of counts. The chain carries TRBV19 and TRBJ1-5; no clear D. V lost 3 bases and J 7 bases, leaving 16 bases between the germline ends. Germline V lookup: CDR1 LNHDA, CDR2 SQIVND (reference sequence). This CDR3 contains 15 residues. CDR3 residues: CASSIGGSGYQPQHF. In nucleotides, the CDR3 is TGTGCCAGTAGTATTGGCGGGTCGGGGTACCAGCCCCAGCATTTT.

V usage is TRBV3-1 and J usage is TRBJ2-3, with D perhaps matching TRBD1 (5 bases). CDR1 is LGHDT, CDR2 YNNKEL, per germline (reference sequence). The V end was cut by 1 base, the J end by 6 bases, with 14 bases between. The CDR3 sequence is 15 residues long. The CDR3 reads CASSQGTLTTDTQYF. The CDR3 coding sequence is TGTGCCAGCAGCCAAGGGACACTGACGACGGATACGCAGTATTTT.

This clonotype occurred many times. J is TRBJ1-1 and V is TRBV6-5; D ambiguous. The CDR3 contains 15 residues. Per the germline V gene, CDR1 is MNHEY and CDR2 is SVGAGI. V was shortened by 0 bases and J by 3 bases, with 11 bases between the two germline ends. CDR3 nucleotide sequence: TGTGCCAGCAGTTACTCACCGACATCGGACACTGAAGCTTTCTTT. Protein product: CASSYSPTSDTEAFF.

This clonotype was seen many times. CDR3 amino acids: CASSLFGGAVGYTF. The CDR3 nucleotides are TGTGCCAGCAGCTTATTCGGGGGCGCGGTAGGCTACACCTTC. J is TRBJ1-2 and V is TRBV7-2; maybe TRBD1 (6 bases). The V gene's germline CDR1 is SGHTA and CDR2 FQGNSA. This CDR3 has 14 residues. Trimming cost V 2 bases and J 8 bases, with 15 bases left between them. Filled out from reference TRBV7-2 and TRBJ1-2, the complete variable domain reads GAGVSQSPSNKVTEKGKDVELRCDPISGHTALYWYRQSLGQGLEFLIYFQGNSAPDKSGLPSDRFSAERTGGSVSTLTIQRTQQEDSAVYLCASSLFGGAVGYTFGSGTRLTVV.

This clonotype was seen at least ten times. The gene calls are TRBV4-1 and TRBJ1-3; maybe TRBD1 (6 bases). The V end lost 4 bases, the J end lost 0 bases, and 10 bases lay between the germline ends. Germline CDR1 MGHRA, CDR2 YSYEKL. The CDR3 spans 15 residues. Here the CDR3 reads CASSLATGSGNTIYF. The DNA for the CDR3 is TGCGCCAGCAGCCTTGCGACAGGCTCTGGAAACACCATATATTTT.

This clonotype was seen repeatedly, ten times or more. The chain couples TRBV2 to TRBJ1-1; D is unclear. CDR1 is SNHLY and CDR2 is FYNNEI in the germline V gene. V lost 5 bases to trimming and J lost 5 bases, with 12 bases between them. The CDR3 is made up of 13 amino acids. The CDR3 sequence is CASSRQVVTEAFF. The CDR3, as DNA: TGTGCCAGCAGTAGGCAGGTGGTTACTGAAGCTTTCTTT.

This clonotype was observed many times. The rearrangement joins TRBV18 to TRBJ1-3; a weak D match, TRBD1 (6 bases). The CDR3 sequence is 16 residues long. V shed 3 bases and J shed 0 bases, with 12 bases lying between them. Germline assignment: CDR1 KGHSH and CDR2 LQKENI. The CDR3 nucleotides are TGTGCCAGCTCACCGTGGGACAAAGCCTCTGGAAACACCATATATTTT. Translating gives CASSPWDKASGNTIYF.

This clonotype was counted many times. This rearrangement joins TRBV28 to TRBJ1-6; perhaps TRBD1 as D (5 bases). Trimming took off 5 bases at V and 0 bases at J, with 17 bases between the two ends. The CDR3 spans 18 residues. The V gene's germline CDR1 is MDHEN and CDR2 SYDVKM. The CDR3 sequence: CASSPIRDGSSYNSPLHF. The CDR3 DNA is TGTGCCAGCAGTCCGATTCGGGACGGAAGCTCCTATAATTCACCCCTCCACTTT.